Given below is one TCR beta chain in context. This entry is derived from a study of blood T cell repertoires in COVID-19. Libraries were prepared by immunoSEQ multiplex PCR; TCRdb keeps only in-frame clonotypes and omits some of them. The data contain more than 200,000 clones, over 80% of them singletons. The V and J ends lost 3 bases and 7 bases respectively, with 11 bases between them. This CDR3 spans 13 amino acids. CDR1 and CDR2 (germline): SGDLS, YYNGEE. The chain uses TRBV9 and TRBJ2-1, with D unclear. Specimen: peripheral blood. The TCR originated in a young man with COVID-19, enrolled during active disease. The CDR3 DNA sequence: TGTGCCAGCAGCGCGACATCCAGAAATGAGCAGTTCTTC. Protein sequence: CASSATSRNEQFF. Complete variable domain (other parts from reference TRBV9 and TRBJ2-1): DSGVTQTPKHLITATGQRVTLRCSPRSGDLSVYWYQQSLDQGLQFLIQYYNGEERAKGNILERFSAQQFPDLHSELNLSSLELGDSALYFCASSATSRNEQFFGPGTRLTVL.